What follows describes a single T cell receptor beta chain. This clonotype was seen only once. Its antigen is not yet known. The sample holds no much larger clone one base away, and base qualities are not on file. These data originate in a study of post-analysis software for immune sequencing data (dated by TCRdb to between 2015 and 2017). Study-wide context: Relapsing-remitting, secondary progressive and progressive-relapsing multiple sclerosis were recorded as disease courses, and subtype annotation was lacking for some patients. The multiple sclerosis patient repertoires were compared with more than 9 previously published healthy control repertoires from donors aged about 6 to 26 years. A subset of samples was prepared in parallel using single-end sample barcoding, then pooled and co-amplified after Illumina adapter ligation.

TCR beta repertoires were profiled from peripheral blood of roughly 13 young patients with multiple sclerosis to demonstrate the VDJtools post-analysis software. The patients with multiple sclerosis were children and adolescents between 6 and 15 years of age. From cysteine to phenylalanine, the CDR3 is 12 amino acids long. The sequence is cut down to CDR3 DNA, 36 bases in frame from base 1. Based on the germline V gene, the CDR1 and CDR2 sequences are SQVTM and ANQGSEA. The V end loses 0 bases and the J end loses 3 bases, and a stretch of 3 bases separates them. The library was obtained by PCR. The listed sequencing device is Illumina HiSeq 2500. To reduce PCR and sequencing biases, unique molecular identifiers were built into the TCR beta cDNA libraries. Every 1 to 10 million input T cells yielded roughly 500,000 cDNA molecules, meaning each molecule approximated one T cell. The patient libraries were prepared and sequenced using the same protocol as the earlier healthy control dataset. Samples belonging to the same batch were prepared together, multiplexed and sequenced on a shared HiSeq lane. Regarding the original processing steps: MIGEC was used to process the raw barcoded reads, and molecular identifier groups with only a single read were discarded before consensus assembly and CDR3 extraction. VDJtools was used for post-analysis of the clonotype tables, and diversity was normalized by down-sampling every dataset to the size of the smallest sample. Repertoire overlap clustering matched CDR3 amino acid but not nucleotide sequences to correct batch-related cross-sample contamination. TCRdb ran its own pipeline on the public reads, namely fastp trimming at Q25 and MiXCR clone calling, and kept in-frame beta chains. Rows with one shared CDR3 protein collapse into an entry with the most common genes and DNA. Clone size and V and J calls follow TCRdb, not the original study. Present in this sample are hundreds of thousands of distinct CDR3 sequences, nearly 45% of which were seen just once. The ten largest clones add up to around an eighth of the sample.

On the study overall, not on this receptor specifically: Significantly higher frequencies in patients than in controls were found for five TRBV segments, including TRBV5-6, TRBV5-1 and TRBV20-1. Direct clustering with F measure revealed strong co-clustering of samples prepared in the same batch, which led to a batch-effect correction. Compared with controls, multiple sclerosis patients had significantly lower normalized Chao1 diversity, a finding suggesting substantial peripheral T-cell clonal expansion. The control group was slightly older than the multiple sclerosis patient group.

Sequencing was done on a sample of blood. The sequence came from a girl under 18 with multiple sclerosis. The chain employs TRBV29-1 and TRBJ1-5; the D gene is not confidently resolved. The CDR3: CSVEEPNQPQHF. The nucleotides are TGCAGCGTTGAAGAACCCAATCAGCCCCAGCATTTT.